These T cell receptor beta chains were read from a single sample in a study of neurological immune-mediated disorders. Each CDR3 protein is one row after TCRdb ran MiXCR on the 5' RACE reads. Seen here are 30,000 or so distinct CDR3 sequences, 10% to 15% observed once, and the top ten hold 4% to 5.5%. Material for sequencing was CD4+ T cells from blood. Every receptor here comes from a female donor with HTLV-1-associated myelopathy (HAM/TSP). CDR3s include the opening cysteine and the closing phenylalanine or tryptophan. D genes are given only for firm matches. Only part of the rows carry a size: once, few, many, or a class if the clone is expanded.

size	V	J	D	CDR3	DNA
medium-sized	TRBV20-1	TRBJ1-2	TRBD1	CSANDRAGYTF	TGCAGTGCCAATGACAGGGCGGGCTACACCTTC
many	TRBV3-1	TRBJ2-3	-	CASAAEGGTDTQYF	TGTGCCAGTGCAGCGGAGGGGGGCACAGATACGCAGTATTTT
-	TRBV10-3	TRBJ1-2	TRBD1	CAISGSGTGGSNYGYTF	TGTGCCATCAGTGGTTCCGGGACAGGGGGCTCTAACTATGGCTACACCTTC
medium-sized	TRBV7-2	TRBJ1-3	-	CASSPGLSGNTIYF	TGTGCCAGCAGCCCCGGACTCTCTGGAAACACCATATATTTT
many	TRBV3-1	TRBJ1-4	TRBD1	CASSYTKPGTGDEKLFF	TGTGCCAGCAGCTACACCAAGCCCGGGACAGGGGACGAAAAACTGTTTTTT
few	TRBV6-6	TRBJ2-7	TRBD1	CASSYFRDSRISSYEQYF	TGTGCCAGCAGTTACTTCCGGGACAGCCGAATTAGCTCCTACGAGCAGTACTTC
many	TRBV20-1	TRBJ1-5	-	CSARRTENQPQHF	TGCAGTGCTAGAAGGACGGAGAATCAGCCCCAGCATTTT
many	TRBV5-1	TRBJ2-7	-	CASSSTTRDSWYF	TGCGCCAGCAGCTCTACCACTAGAGATTCCTGGTACTTC
many	TRBV20-1	TRBJ1-6	-	CSARGGGRSYNSPLHF	TGCAGTGCTAGAGGGGGAGGTCGCTCCTATAATTCACCCCTCCACTTT
many	TRBV15	TRBJ2-7	-	CATSRDSGVYEQYF	TGTGCCACCAGCAGAGATTCGGGGGTGTACGAGCAGTACTTC
many	TRBV7-6	TRBJ2-5	-	CASSHVGGLETQYF	TGTGCCAGCAGCCACGTCGGGGGGCTTGAGACCCAGTACTTC
many	TRBV9	TRBJ2-2	-	CASSVSPTNTGELFF	TGTGCCAGCAGCGTCTCTCCTACGAACACCGGGGAGCTGTTTTTT
-	TRBV7-8	TRBJ2-1	-	CASSPNSLSRYEQFF	TGTGCCAGCAGCCCAAATTCACTATCAAGGTATGAGCAGTTCTTC
many	TRBV7-9	TRBJ2-5	-	CASSLVGEETQYF	TGTGCCAGCAGCTTGGTAGGGGAGGAGACCCAGTACTTC
many	TRBV7-2	TRBJ2-7	-	CASSLVAGTSEQYF	TGTGCCAGCAGCTTAGTAGCCGGGACTTCCGAGCAGTACTTC
many	TRBV3-1	TRBJ2-7	-	CASSQSDEQYF	TGTGCCAGCAGCCAATCCGACGAGCAGTACTTC
-	TRBV20-1	TRBJ2-1	TRBD2	CSAYPGLAGSYSYNEQFF	TGCAGTGCTTACCCCGGACTAGCGGGATCCTACTCCTACAATGAGCAGTTCTTC
many	TRBV7-7	TRBJ2-2	TRBD2	CASSFELAGTGELFF	TGTGCTAGCAGCTTTGAACTAGCGGGCACCGGGGAGCTGTTTTTT
many	TRBV7-2	TRBJ2-7	-	CASQSNQNEQYF	TGTGCCAGCCAGAGCAACCAAAATGAGCAGTACTTC
many	TRBV12-3/TRBV12-4	TRBJ2-1	TRBD1	CASSQTGKSYNEQFF	TGTGCCAGCAGCCAGACAGGGAAGTCCTACAATGAGCAGTTCTTC
medium-sized	TRBV7-2	TRBJ2-1	-	CASSFGQGGEQFF	TGTGCCAGCAGCTTCGGCCAGGGGGGTGAGCAGTTCTTC
many	TRBV18	TRBJ1-1	TRBD1	CASSQLQGAGEAFF	TGTGCCAGCTCACAGCTACAGGGGGCAGGGGAAGCTTTCTTT
many	TRBV4-2	TRBJ2-7	-	CASSQDRGVRVSVPYEQYF	TGTGCCAGCAGCCAAGATAGGGGGGTTAGGGTTAGCGTCCCCTACGAGCAGTACTTC
many	TRBV5-5	TRBJ2-2	-	CASSLGEIGELFF	TGTGCCAGCAGCTTGGGTGAGATCGGGGAGCTGTTTTTT
many	TRBV20-1	TRBJ2-5	TRBD2	CSARTSGVVTQYF	TGCAGTGCCAGGACTAGCGGGGTAGTGACCCAGTACTTC
many	TRBV7-9	TRBJ2-7	-	CASSPGFEQYF	TGTGCCAGCAGCCCCGGTTTCGAGCAGTACTTC
few	TRBV30	TRBJ1-1	-	CAYGKGFAEAFF	TGTGCCTACGGAAAGGGTTTTGCTGAAGCTTTCTTT
many	TRBV6-5	TRBJ1-2	-	CASSYQVGYGYTF	TGTGCCAGCAGTTACCAGGTTGGCTATGGCTACACCTTC
many	TRBV10-3	TRBJ1-5	-	CAIGGGNNQPQHF	TGTGCCATCGGAGGGGGGAATAATCAGCCCCAGCATTTT
many	TRBV5-6	TRBJ2-6	TRBD2	CASSGGGGARGANVLTF	TGTGCCAGCAGCGGCGGCGGGGGGGCGAGGGGGGCCAACGTCCTGACTTTC
many	TRBV20-1	TRBJ2-1	-	CSARETGVLYNEQFF	TGCAGTGCTAGAGAGACGGGAGTCCTCTACAATGAGCAGTTCTTC
many	TRBV7-2	TRBJ2-5	TRBD2	CASSLTAAGGGETQYF	TGTGCCAGCAGCTTAACGGCGGCGGGGGGAGGGGAGACCCAGTACTTC
many	TRBV7-2	TRBJ2-7	-	CASSLASRWETRYEQYF	TGTGCCAGCAGCTTAGCTTCTCGGTGGGAGACCCGCTACGAGCAGTACTTC
few	TRBV11-2	TRBJ1-1	-	CASSLDGGGTEAFF	TGTGCCAGCAGCTTAGATGGGGGCGGGACTGAAGCTTTCTTT
many	TRBV5-1	TRBJ1-1	-	CASSLGGPGTEAFF	TGCGCCAGCAGCTTGGGGGGGCCGGGCACTGAAGCTTTCTTT
-	TRBV5-1	TRBJ2-7	TRBD1	CASSGDSFYEQYF	TGCGCCAGCAGCGGGGACAGTTTCTACGAGCAGTACTTC
many	TRBV7-9	TRBJ2-7	-	CASSYSTEYEQYF	TGTGCCAGCAGTTACTCGACTGAGTACGAGCAGTACTTC
many	TRBV20-1	TRBJ2-3	-	CSAPSTVSTDTQYF	TGCAGTGCGCCGAGCACAGTTAGCACAGATACGCAGTATTTT
medium-sized	TRBV20-1	TRBJ1-1	-	CSARPDPNTEAFF	TGCAGTGCTAGACCGGACCCGAACACTGAAGCTTTCTTT
many	TRBV5-1	TRBJ2-2	TRBD1	CASSLGQGRYTGELFF	TGCGCCAGCAGCCTAGGACAGGGACGGTACACCGGGGAGCTGTTTTTT
many	TRBV27	TRBJ2-3	TRBD2	CASRQRGRTDTQYF	TGTGCCAGCCGACAGCGGGGACGCACAGATACGCAGTATTTT
many	TRBV6-5	TRBJ1-1	-	CASSYQGDTEAFF	TGTGCCAGCAGTTACCAAGGGGACACTGAAGCTTTCTTT
medium-sized	TRBV29-1	TRBJ2-5	TRBD2	CSPDPGLAGVKTQYF	TGCAGCCCAGATCCGGGACTAGCGGGAGTGAAGACCCAGTACTTC
many	TRBV20-1	TRBJ2-3	-	CSASEAGTQYF	TGCAGTGCTAGTGAGGCGGGCACGCAGTATTTT
many	TRBV5-1	TRBJ2-7	TRBD1	CASSPGTGHDEQYF	TGCGCCAGCAGCCCGGGGACAGGGCACGACGAGCAGTACTTC
many	TRBV7-2	TRBJ2-5	-	CASSNRETQYF	TGTGCCAGCAGCAACCGAGAGACCCAGTACTTC
many	TRBV11-2	TRBJ2-2	TRBD2	CASSLGTSGTGELFF	TGTGCCAGCAGCCTTGGGACTAGCGGAACCGGGGAGCTGTTTTTT
many	TRBV5-1	TRBJ2-7	-	CASSLAGVGEQYF	TGCGCCAGCAGCTTGGCGGGGGTTGGCGAGCAGTACTTC
many	TRBV29-1	TRBJ2-7	TRBD2	CSVETPGLAVYEQYF	TGCAGCGTTGAAACCCCGGGACTAGCGGTCTACGAGCAGTACTTC
-	TRBV24-1	TRBJ1-1	TRBD1	CATSYSQGRAFF	TGTGCCACAAGTTATTCACAGGGGCGAGCTTTCTTT
many	TRBV5-1	TRBJ1-1	-	CASSLVGRETEAFF	TGCGCCAGCAGCTTGGTGGGCAGGGAAACTGAAGCTTTCTTT
-	TRBV20-1	TRBJ1-2	TRBD1	CSARDEPLDRGGYGYTF	TGCAGTGCTAGAGATGAACCCCTGGACAGGGGGGGCTATGGCTACACCTTC
many	TRBV6-7	TRBJ1-1	-	CASSYMPGRPNTEAFF	TGTGCCAGCAGTTACATGCCGGGACGCCCGAACACTGAAGCTTTCTTT
many	TRBV6-2/TRBV6-3	TRBJ2-7	TRBD1	CASSYSTGDEQYF	TGTGCCAGCAGTTACTCGACAGGGGACGAGCAGTACTTC
many	TRBV5-1	TRBJ2-3	-	CASSLLQGTDTQYF	TGCGCCAGCAGCTTGTTACAGGGCACAGATACGCAGTATTTT
many	TRBV27	TRBJ2-3	TRBD1	CASSFEGGADTQYF	TGTGCCAGCAGTTTTGAAGGGGGCGCAGATACGCAGTATTTT
many	TRBV15	TRBJ1-4	-	CATSRDRARVTNEKLFF	TGTGCCACCAGCAGAGATCGGGCTAGGGTCACTAATGAAAAACTGTTTTTT
many	TRBV3-1	TRBJ2-7	-	CASSQDTTSYEQYF	TGTGCCAGCAGCCAAGATACAACCTCCTACGAGCAGTACTTC
few	TRBV7-8	TRBJ1-4	-	CASSESVVFWGRGEKLFF	TGTGCCAGCAGCGAATCGGTTGTTTTTTGGGGCCGGGGTGAAAAACTGTTTTTT
many	TRBV18	TRBJ1-2	-	CASSPPAFNYGYTF	TGTGCCAGCTCACCACCTGCTTTTAACTATGGCTACACCTTC